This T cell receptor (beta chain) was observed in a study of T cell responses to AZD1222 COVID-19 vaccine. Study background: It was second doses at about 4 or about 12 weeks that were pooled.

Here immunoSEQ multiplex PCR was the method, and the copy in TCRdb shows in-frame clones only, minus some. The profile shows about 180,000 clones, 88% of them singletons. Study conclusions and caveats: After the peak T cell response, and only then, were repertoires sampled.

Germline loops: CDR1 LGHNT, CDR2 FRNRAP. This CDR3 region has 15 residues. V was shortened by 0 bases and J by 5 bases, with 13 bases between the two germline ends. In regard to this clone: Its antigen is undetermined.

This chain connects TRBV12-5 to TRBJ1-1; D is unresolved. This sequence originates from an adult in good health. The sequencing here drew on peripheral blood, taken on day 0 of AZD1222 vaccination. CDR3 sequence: CASGLVAPRRTEAFF. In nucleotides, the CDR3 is TGTGCTAGTGGTTTGGTAGCCCCGAGAAGGACTGAAGCTTTCTTT.